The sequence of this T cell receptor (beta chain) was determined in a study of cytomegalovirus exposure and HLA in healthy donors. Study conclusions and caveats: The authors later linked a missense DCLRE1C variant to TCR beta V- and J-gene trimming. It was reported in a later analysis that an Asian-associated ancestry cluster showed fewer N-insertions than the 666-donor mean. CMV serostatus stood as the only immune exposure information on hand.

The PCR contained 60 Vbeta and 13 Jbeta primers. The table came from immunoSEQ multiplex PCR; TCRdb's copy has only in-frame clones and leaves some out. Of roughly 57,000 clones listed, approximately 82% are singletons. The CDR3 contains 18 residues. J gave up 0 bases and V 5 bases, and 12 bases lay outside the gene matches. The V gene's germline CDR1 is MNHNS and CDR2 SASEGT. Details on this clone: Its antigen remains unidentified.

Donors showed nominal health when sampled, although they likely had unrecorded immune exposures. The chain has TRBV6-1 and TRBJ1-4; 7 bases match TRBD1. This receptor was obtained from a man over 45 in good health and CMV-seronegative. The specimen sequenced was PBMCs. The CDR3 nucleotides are TGTGCCAGCAGTCAAGGGTGGACAGGATCTGCAACTAATGAAAAACTGTTTTTT. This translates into CASSQGWTGSATNEKLFF.